This TCR beta chain appears in the sequencing data of a study of control samples from healthy donors and cancer patients. The J segment lost 5 bases and the V segment lost 3 bases, leaving 12 bases of the junction unmatched. CDR3 length: 17 amino acids. Germline values: CDR1 SEHNR, CDR2 FQNEAQ (reference sequence). The method was immunoSEQ multiplex PCR; TCRdb's version includes in-frame clones alone and lacks a portion of them. The sample has around 140,000 clones; roughly 92% are singletons. This rearrangement joins TRBV7-9 to TRBJ2-7, with TRBD1 matching over 11 bases. What was sequenced was blood. This sequence originates from a young man in good health. The CDR3 is CASSFPRDRGDLNEQYF. The CDR3 DNA is TGTGCCAGCAGCTTCCCCCGGGACAGGGGGGATCTGAACGAGCAGTACTTC. Full variable domain (outside the CDR3, taken from reference TRBV7-9 and TRBJ2-7): DTGVSQNPRHKITKRGQNVTFRCDPISEHNRLYWYRQTLGQGPEFLTYFQNEAQLEKSRLLSDRFSAERPKGSFSTLEIQRTEQGDSAMYLCASSFPRDRGDLNEQYFGPGTRLTVT.